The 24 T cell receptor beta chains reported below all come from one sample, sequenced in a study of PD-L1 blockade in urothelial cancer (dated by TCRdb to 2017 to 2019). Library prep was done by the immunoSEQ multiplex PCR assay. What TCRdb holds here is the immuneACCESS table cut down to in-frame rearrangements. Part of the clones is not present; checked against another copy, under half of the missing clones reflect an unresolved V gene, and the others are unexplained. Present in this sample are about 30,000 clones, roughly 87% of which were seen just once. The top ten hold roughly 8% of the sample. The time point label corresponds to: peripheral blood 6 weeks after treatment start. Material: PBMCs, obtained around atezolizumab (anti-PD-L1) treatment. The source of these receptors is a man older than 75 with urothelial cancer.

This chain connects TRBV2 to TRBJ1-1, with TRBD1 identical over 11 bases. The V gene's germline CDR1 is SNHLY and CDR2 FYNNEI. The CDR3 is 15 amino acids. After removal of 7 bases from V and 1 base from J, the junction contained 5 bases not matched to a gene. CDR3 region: CASKRDRGGNTEAFF. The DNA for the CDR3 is TGTGCCAGCAAGCGGGACAGGGGGGGGAACACTGAAGCTTTCTTT.

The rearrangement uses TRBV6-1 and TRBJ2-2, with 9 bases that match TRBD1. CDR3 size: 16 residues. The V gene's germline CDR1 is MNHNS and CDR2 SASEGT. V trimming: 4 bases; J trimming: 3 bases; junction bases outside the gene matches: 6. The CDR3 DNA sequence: TGTGCCAGCAGTGGGCGTACAGGGGGCTACACCGGGGAGCTGTTTTTT. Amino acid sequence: CASSGRTGGYTGELFF.

The CDR3 reads CASSPTPRGQNYGYTF. Here the CDR3 DNA reads TGTGCCAGCTCACCTACCCCCAGGGGGCAAAACTATGGCTACACCTTC. This chain links TRBV18 with TRBJ1-2; TRBD1 agrees at 8 bases. CDR3 size: 16 residues. Trimming took 3 bases from V and 2 from J; bases not matched to a gene: 8. Per germline, CDR1 KGHSH and CDR2 LQKENI.

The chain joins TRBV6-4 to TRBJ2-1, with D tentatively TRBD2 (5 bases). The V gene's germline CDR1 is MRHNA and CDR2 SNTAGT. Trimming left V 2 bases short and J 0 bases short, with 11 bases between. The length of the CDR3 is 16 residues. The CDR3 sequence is CASSDTTRSSYNEQFF. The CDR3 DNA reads TGTGCCAGCAGTGACACCACTAGGAGCTCCTACAATGAGCAGTTCTTC.

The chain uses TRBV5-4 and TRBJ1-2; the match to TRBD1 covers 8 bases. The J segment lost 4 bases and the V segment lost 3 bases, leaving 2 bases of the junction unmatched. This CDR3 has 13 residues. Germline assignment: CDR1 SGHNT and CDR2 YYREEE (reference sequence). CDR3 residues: CASSSTGGYGYTF. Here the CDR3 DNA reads TGTGCCAGCAGCTCCACAGGGGGCTATGGCTACACCTTC.

As DNA, the CDR3 is TGTGCCAGCAGAACTCGGGCGGGGTACAATGAGCAGTTCTTC. This codes for CASRTRAGYNEQFF. This chain uses TRBV5-8 with TRBJ2-1; D might be TRBD2 (6 bases). CDR3 length: 14 residues. Looked up from germline, CDR1 is SGHTS and CDR2 is YDEGEE. Between the trimmed V and J ends, which lost 5 bases and 4 bases, there was a span of 13 bases.

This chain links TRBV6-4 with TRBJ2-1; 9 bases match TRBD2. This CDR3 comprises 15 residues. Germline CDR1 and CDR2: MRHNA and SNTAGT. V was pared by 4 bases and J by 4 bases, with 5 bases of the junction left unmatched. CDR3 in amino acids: CASSVSSGDYNEQFF. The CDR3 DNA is TGTGCCAGCAGTGTTTCTAGCGGGGATTACAATGAGCAGTTCTTC.

The CDR3 is CSGSGSVVETQYF. The CDR3 DNA reads TGCAGCGGGTCCGGGAGTGTAGTAGAGACCCAGTACTTC. V gene TRBV29-1 combines with J gene TRBJ2-5; tentatively, D is TRBD2 (6 bases). Per germline, CDR1 SQVTM and CDR2 ANQGSEA. Between the trimmed V and J ends, which lost 7 bases and 4 bases, there was a span of 16 bases. The CDR3 length is 13 residues.

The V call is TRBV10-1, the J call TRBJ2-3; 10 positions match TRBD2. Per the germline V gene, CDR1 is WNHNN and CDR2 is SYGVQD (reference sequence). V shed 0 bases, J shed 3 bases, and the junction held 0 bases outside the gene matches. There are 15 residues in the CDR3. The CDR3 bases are TGCGCCAGCAGTGAGTCAGCGGGAGGGACAGATACGCAGTATTTT. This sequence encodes CASSESAGGTDTQYF.

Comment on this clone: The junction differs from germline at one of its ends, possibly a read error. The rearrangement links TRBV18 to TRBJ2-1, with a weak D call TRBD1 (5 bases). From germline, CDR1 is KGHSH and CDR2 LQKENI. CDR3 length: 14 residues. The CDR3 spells CASSQTGGLAEQFF. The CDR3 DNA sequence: TGTGCCAGTTCACAAACAGGTGGGCTCGCTGAGCAGTTCTTC.

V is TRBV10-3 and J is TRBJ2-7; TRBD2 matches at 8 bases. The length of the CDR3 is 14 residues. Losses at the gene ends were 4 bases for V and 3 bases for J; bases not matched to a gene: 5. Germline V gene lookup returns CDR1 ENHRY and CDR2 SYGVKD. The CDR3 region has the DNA TGTGCCATCAGTGTGGAGGGACTAGGCTACGAGCAGTACTTC. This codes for CAISVEGLGYEQYF.

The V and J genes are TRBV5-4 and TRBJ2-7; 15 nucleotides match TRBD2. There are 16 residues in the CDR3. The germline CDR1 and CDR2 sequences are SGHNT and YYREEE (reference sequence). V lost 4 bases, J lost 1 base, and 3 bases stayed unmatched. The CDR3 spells CASSPGTSGRSYEQYF. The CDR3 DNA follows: TGTGCCAGCAGCCCGGGGACTAGCGGGAGGTCCTACGAGCAGTACTTC.

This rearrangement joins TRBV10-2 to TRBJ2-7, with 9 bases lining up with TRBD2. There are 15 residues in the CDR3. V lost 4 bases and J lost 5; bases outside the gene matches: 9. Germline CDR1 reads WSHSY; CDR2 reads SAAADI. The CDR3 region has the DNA TGCGCCAGCAGTGGTGGGAGCGGGAGGTTTAACGAGCAGTACTTC. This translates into CASSGGSGRFNEQYF.

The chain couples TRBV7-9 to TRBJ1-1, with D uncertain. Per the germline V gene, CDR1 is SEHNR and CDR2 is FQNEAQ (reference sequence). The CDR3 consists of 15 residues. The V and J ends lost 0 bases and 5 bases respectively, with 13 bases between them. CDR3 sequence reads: CASSLATGFGTEAFF. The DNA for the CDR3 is TGTGCCAGCAGCTTAGCAACGGGGTTTGGGACTGAAGCTTTCTTT.

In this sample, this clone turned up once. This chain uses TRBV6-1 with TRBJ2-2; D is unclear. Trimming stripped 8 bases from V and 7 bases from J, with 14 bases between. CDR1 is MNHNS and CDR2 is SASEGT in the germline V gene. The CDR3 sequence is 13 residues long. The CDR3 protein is CASLPELSGELFF. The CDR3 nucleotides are TGTGCCAGCCTCCCCGAGTTGAGCGGGGAGCTGTTTTTT.

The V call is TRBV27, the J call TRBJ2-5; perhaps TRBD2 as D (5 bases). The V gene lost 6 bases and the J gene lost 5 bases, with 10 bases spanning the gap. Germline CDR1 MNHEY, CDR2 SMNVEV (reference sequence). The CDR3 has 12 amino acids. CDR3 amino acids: CASSRSGETQYF. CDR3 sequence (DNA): TGTGCCAGCAGCCGATCGGGGGAGACCCAGTACTTC.

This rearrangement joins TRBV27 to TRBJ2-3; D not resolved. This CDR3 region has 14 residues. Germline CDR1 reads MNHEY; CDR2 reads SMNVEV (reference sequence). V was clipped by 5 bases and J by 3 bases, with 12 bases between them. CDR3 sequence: CASSLTHKTDTQYF. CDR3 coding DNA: TGTGCCAGCAGTCTCACGCACAAGACAGATACGCAGTATTTT.

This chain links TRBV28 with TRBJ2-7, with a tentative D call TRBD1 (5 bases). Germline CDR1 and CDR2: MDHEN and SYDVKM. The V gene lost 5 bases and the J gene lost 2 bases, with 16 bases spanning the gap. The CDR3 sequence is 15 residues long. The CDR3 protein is CASSPQGYSTYEQYF. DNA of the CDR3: TGTGCCAGCAGTCCCCAGGGTTACAGTACCTACGAGCAGTACTTC.

CDR3 in amino acids: CASSERGIRSPSYNEQFF. For the CDR3, the DNA is TGCGCCAGCAGTGAGAGAGGGATTCGTTCGCCGAGTTACAATGAGCAGTTCTTC. The chain recombines TRBV10-2 with TRBJ2-1; tentatively, D is TRBD2 (5 bases). Between the trimmed V and J ends, which lost 2 bases and 4 bases, there was a span of 21 bases. CDR3 length: 18 residues. Germline values: CDR1 WSHSY, CDR2 SAAADI.

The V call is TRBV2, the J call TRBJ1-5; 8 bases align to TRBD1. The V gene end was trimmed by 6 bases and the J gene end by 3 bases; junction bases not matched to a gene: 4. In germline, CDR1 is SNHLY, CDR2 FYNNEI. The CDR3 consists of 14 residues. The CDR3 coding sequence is TGTGCCAGCAGGGGACAGGCGTACAATCAGCCCCAGCATTTT. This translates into CASRGQAYNQPQHF.

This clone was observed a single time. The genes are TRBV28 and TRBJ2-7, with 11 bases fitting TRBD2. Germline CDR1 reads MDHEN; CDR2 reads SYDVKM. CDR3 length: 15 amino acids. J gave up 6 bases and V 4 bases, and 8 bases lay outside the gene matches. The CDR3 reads CASSSSTSGSGEQYF. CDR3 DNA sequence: TGTGCCAGCAGTTCGAGTACTAGCGGGAGCGGCGAGCAGTACTTC.

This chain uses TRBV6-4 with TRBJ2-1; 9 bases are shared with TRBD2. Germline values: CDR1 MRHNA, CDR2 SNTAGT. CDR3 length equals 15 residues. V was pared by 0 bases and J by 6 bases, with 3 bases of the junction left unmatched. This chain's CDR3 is CASSDSSGSSNEQFF. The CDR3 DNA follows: TGTGCCAGCAGTGACTCTAGCGGGAGCTCCAATGAGCAGTTCTTC.

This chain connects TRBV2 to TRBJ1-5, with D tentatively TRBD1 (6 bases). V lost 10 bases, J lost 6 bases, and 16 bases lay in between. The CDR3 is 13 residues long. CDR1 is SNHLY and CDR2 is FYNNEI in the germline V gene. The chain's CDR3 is CATNRDLSQPQHF. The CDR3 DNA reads TGTGCCACAAACAGGGATTTAAGTCAGCCCCAGCATTTT.

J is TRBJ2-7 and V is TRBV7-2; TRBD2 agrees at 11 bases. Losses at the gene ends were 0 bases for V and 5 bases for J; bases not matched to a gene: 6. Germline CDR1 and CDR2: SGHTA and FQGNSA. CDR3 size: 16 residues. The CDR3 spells CASSLAPLAGVDEQYF. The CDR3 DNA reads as TGTGCCAGCAGCTTAGCGCCACTAGCGGGAGTAGACGAGCAGTACTTC. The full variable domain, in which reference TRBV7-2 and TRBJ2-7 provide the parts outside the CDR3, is GAGVSQSPSNKVTEKGKDVELRCDPISGHTALYWYRQSLGQGLEFLIYFQGNSAPDKSGLPSDRFSAERTGGSVSTLTIQRTQQEDSAVYLCASSLAPLAGVDEQYFGPGTRLTVT.